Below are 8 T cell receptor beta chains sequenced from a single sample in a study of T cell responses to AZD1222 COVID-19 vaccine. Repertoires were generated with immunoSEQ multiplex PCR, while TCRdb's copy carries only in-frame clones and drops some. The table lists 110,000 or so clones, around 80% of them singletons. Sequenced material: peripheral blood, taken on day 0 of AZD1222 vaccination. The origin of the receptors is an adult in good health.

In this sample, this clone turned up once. CDR3 residues: CASSARTGIGYTF. In nucleotides, the CDR3 is TGTGCCAGCAGCGCCCGGACAGGGATTGGCTACACCTTC. The chain links TRBV7-6 to TRBJ1-2; 8 positions agree with TRBD1. CDR1 and CDR2 (germline): SGHVS, FNYEAQ. This CDR3 spans 13 amino acids. The V gene end was trimmed by 5 bases and the J gene end by 7 bases; junction bases not matched to a gene: 6.

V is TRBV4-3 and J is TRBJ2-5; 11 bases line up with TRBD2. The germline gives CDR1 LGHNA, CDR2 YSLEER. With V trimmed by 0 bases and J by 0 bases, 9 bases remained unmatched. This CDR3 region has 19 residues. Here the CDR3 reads CASSQDYSGGASNQETQYF. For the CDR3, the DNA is TGCGCCAGCAGCCAAGATTATAGCGGGGGGGCCTCAAACCAAGAGACCCAGTACTTC.

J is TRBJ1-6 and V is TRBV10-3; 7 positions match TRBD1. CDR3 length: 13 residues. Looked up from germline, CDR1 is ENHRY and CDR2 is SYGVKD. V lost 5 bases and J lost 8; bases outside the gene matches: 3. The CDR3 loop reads CAISIDRDSPLHF. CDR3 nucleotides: TGTGCCATCAGTATAGACAGGGATTCACCCCTCCACTTT.

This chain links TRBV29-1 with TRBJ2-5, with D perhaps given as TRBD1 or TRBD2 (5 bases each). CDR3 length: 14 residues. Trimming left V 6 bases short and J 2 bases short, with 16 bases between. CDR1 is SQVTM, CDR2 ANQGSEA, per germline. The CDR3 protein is CSVEGLVEQETQYF. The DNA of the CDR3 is TGCAGCGTCGAGGGGCTGGTAGAGCAAGAGACCCAGTACTTC.

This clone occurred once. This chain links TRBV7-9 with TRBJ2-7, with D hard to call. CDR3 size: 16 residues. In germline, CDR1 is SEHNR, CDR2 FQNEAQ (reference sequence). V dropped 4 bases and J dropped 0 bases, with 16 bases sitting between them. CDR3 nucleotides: TGTGCCAGCAGCTCCGCATCGACGGGCTTCTCCTACGAGCAGTACTTC. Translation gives CASSSASTGFSYEQYF.

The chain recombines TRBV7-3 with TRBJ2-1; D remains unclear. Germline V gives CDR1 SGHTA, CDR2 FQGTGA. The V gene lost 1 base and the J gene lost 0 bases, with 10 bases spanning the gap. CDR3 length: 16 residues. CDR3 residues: CASSLMSASSYNEQFF. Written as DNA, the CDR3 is TGTGCCAGCAGCTTAATGAGCGCGAGCTCCTACAATGAGCAGTTCTTC.

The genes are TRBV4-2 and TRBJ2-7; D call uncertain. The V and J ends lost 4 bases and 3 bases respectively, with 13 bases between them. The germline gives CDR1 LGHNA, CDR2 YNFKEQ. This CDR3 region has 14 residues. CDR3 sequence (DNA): TGTGCCAGCAGCCCCATTCCAGCGAACTACGAGCAGTACTTC. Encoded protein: CASSPIPANYEQYF.

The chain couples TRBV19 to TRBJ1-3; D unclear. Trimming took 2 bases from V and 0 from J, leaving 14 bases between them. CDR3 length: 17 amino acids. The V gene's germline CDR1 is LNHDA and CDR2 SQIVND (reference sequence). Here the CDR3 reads CASSIRVSKSSGNTIYF. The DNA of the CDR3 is TGTGCCAGTAGTATAAGGGTCAGCAAAAGCTCTGGAAACACCATATATTTT.